This TCR beta chain was retrieved from a study of T-cell memory formation after mild COVID-19 (dated by TCRdb to about 2021). Concerning the study at large: Most TCR sequence clusters were specific to one of the two donors. T-cell clones expanding and contracting after mild COVID-19 in a couple of donors were tracked by longitudinal TCRalpha and TCRbeta repertoire sequencing. The cohort comprised two young, previously healthy adult volunteers, one female and one male.

General findings and caveats noted by the study authors: From day 15 to 85, contracting clones showed balanced CD4/CD8 phenotypes, whereas a second wave of clones that expanded from day 15 to 37 leaned towards CD4+. Some responding clones were found in pre-infection memory, which suggests that pre-existing cross-reactive memory T cells took part in the SARS-CoV-2 response. The study included only two mild cases, and larger cohorts that include severe cases with pre-infection samples were judged to be necessary. Contracting CD4+ clones were located mainly in the CM and EM memory subsets, whereas CD8+ clones were found to be enriched in EMRA. SARS-CoV-2 specificity was not confirmed for the second-wave clones peaking on day 37.

To note about this clonotype: Its specific antigen is unknown. Base qualities are not provided; no much larger clone lies one nucleotide away.

PBMCs were isolated by Ficoll-Paque density gradient centrifugation. Sequencer: Illumina NovaSeq 6000. Using 5'RACE with constant-segment primers, TCRalpha and TCRbeta cDNA libraries were constructed, with sample barcodes and unique molecular identifiers added in the process. RNA was extracted from every sample with Trizol reagent. The libraries were amplified in two PCR steps, and the second step added a second sample barcode and Illumina TruSeq adapters. The libraries were sequenced on an Illumina NovaSeq using 2 x 150 bp paired-end reads. The original methods were these. With migec v1.2.7, reads were demultiplexed and then collapsed into UMI-guided consensus sequences. Using mixcr v2.1.11, UMI consensuses were aligned to TRA and TRB V and J templates and then assembled into clonotypes. A clonotype was counted as expanded or contracted only if both edgeR and NoisET called the change significant, with noise models trained on biological replicates. For edgeR calls, the cutoffs were a false discovery rate-adjusted p below 0.01 and a log2 fold-change threshold of 1. As an exploratory analysis of dynamics, PCA with hierarchical clustering was applied to max-normalized trajectories of the 1000 most abundant clonotypes. The CD4 or CD8 phenotype of responding clones was assigned using the separately sequenced CD4+ and CD8+ repertoires. TCRdb took the public reads, trimmed them with fastp at Q25, ran MiXCR for clone calling and kept in-frame beta chains. Each CDR3 protein appears once, grouped with its most common genes and DNA. In this record, the V and J calls reflect TCRdb's handling and not the investigators' own analysis. Across this sample there are roughly 580,000 distinct CDR3 sequences, with about a sixth seen only once. The ten most abundant clones make up more than 10% of the sample.

V is reduced by 4 bases and J by 3 bases, leaving a spacing of 13 bases between them. Spanning cysteine to phenylalanine, the CDR3 consists of 15 amino acids. Left in the record is the CDR3 DNA by itself, 45 bases read in frame from the first base. The germline V gene sets CDR1 to MNHEY and CDR2 to SVGAGI. The rearranged chain carries TRBV6-5 and TRBJ2-4; the D gene could be TRBD1 or TRBD2, each one agreeing over 5 bases. This clonotype was obtained from an adult woman who had mild COVID-19 (a few samples of this study predate the infection). The sample titles of this study are shuffled in the database, so cell type and time point are left out; the donor was told from shared clones. The sequenced material came from PBMCs or a T cell subset sorted from them (not recorded which). At the DNA level, the sequence is TGTGCCAGCAGTTCCGCCGGGGCTGGCAAAAACATTCAGTACTTC. This encodes CASSSAGAGKNIQYF.